This T cell receptor (beta chain) derives from a study of cytomegalovirus exposure and HLA in healthy donors. Trimming removed 0 bases at V and 4 bases at J, with 14 bases between. Germline V CDR1 and CDR2: SGHRS, YFSETQ. The CDR3 consists of 15 residues. Primers included in the PCR were 60 Vbeta and 13 Jbeta primers. Profiled with immunoSEQ multiplex PCR; TCRdb holds only in-frame clones, not every one. The sample shows about 160,000 clones, about 71% of them seen only once. What was sequenced was PBMCs. This sequence originates from a woman aged 30 to 39 in good health and CMV-seronegative. The V and J genes are TRBV5-1 and TRBJ2-7; D is possibly TRBD1 (6 bases). The CDR3 sequence: CASSLGRGGGYEQYF. CDR3 in DNA: TGCGCCAGCAGCTTGGGCAGGGGTGGGGGTTACGAGCAGTACTTC. The variable domain in full, with the rest retrieved from reference TRBV5-1 and TRBJ2-7, is KAGVTQTPRYLIKTRGQQVTLSCSPISGHRSVSWYQQTPGQGLQFLFEYFSETQRNKGNFPGRFSGRQFSNSRSEMNVSTLELGDSALYLCASSLGRGGGYEQYFGPGTRLTVT.